The next 21 T cell receptor beta chains were all read from a single sample in a study of OX40 agonist ivuxolimab in advanced cancers. Profiling relied on immunoSEQ multiplex PCR, and the TCRdb table lists in-frame clones only, not all of them. The sample comprises approximately 49,000 clones, nearly 85% of which are singletons, and roughly 1.2% rests with the top ten. The input for sequencing was CD4+ or CD8+ T cells sorted from blood, taken in a trial of the OX40 agonist ivuxolimab. Every receptor here comes from an adult with an advanced solid tumor such as melanoma, head and neck, liver or kidney cancer.

This chain connects TRBV28 to TRBJ1-2; the D gene is possibly TRBD1 (6 bases). The CDR3 is made up of 16 amino acids. Trimming removed 6 bases at V and 4 bases at J, with 21 bases between. CDR1 and CDR2 (germline): MDHEN, SYDVKM. CDR3 residues: CASSPSGALWSYGYTF. In nucleotides, the CDR3 is TGTGCCAGCAGCCCTTCAGGGGCCCTTTGGTCCTATGGCTACACCTTC.

The gene calls are TRBV2 and TRBJ1-2; 7 nucleotides match TRBD1. Germline loops: CDR1 SNHLY, CDR2 FYNNEI. The V and J ends lost 10 bases and 4 bases, in that order; junction bases with no gene match: 9. The CDR3 length is 13 residues. The CDR3 sequence is CATPPGQFYGYTF. Written as DNA, the CDR3 is TGTGCCACCCCCCCGGGACAGTTCTATGGCTACACCTTC.

The rearrangement uses TRBV27 and TRBJ1-4; possibly TRBD1 for D (5 bases). CDR1 and CDR2 (germline): MNHEY, SMNVEV (reference sequence). The CDR3 loop spans 14 amino acids. The V and J ends lost 3 bases and 8 bases respectively, with 13 bases between them. As DNA, the CDR3 is TGTGCCAGCAGTTTCTCTGGGGCGGGGGAAAAACTGTTTTTT. As protein: CASSFSGAGEKLFF.

This chain connects TRBV5-1 to TRBJ1-1; tentatively, D is TRBD1 (5 bases). This CDR3 comprises 15 residues. The V gene's germline CDR1 is SGHRS and CDR2 YFSETQ. The V and J ends lost 4 bases and 4 bases respectively, with 17 bases between them. The CDR3 DNA sequence: TGCGCCAGCAGCCCCCAGGTTGAGGGGTCCACTGAAGCTTTCTTT. The encoded protein is CASSPQVEGSTEAFF.

The rearrangement links TRBV18 to TRBJ1-1; D uncertain. V lost 1 base and J lost 1, with 10 bases in between. The CDR3 has 15 residues. The germline gives CDR1 KGHSH, CDR2 LQKENI. The CDR3 DNA reads TGTGCCAGCTCACCACTGGGCGAGCGGAACACTGAAGCTTTCTTT. Its protein product is CASSPLGERNTEAFF.

V usage is TRBV5-6 and J usage is TRBJ1-1; 7 bases are a match to TRBD1. CDR1 and CDR2 (germline): SGHDT, YYEEEE. J lost 3 bases, V lost 0 bases, and 2 bases had no gene match. The CDR3 covers 14 residues. This CDR3 reads CASSLEGAHTEAFF. As DNA, the CDR3 is TGTGCCAGCAGCTTGGAGGGGGCGCACACTGAAGCTTTCTTT.

The chain uses TRBV7-9 and TRBJ2-7; D is unresolved. The CDR3 runs to 12 residues. V lost 2 bases and J lost 3, with 5 bases in between. CDR1 SEHNR and CDR2 FQNEAQ come from the germline V gene (reference sequence). The CDR3 DNA reads TGTGCCAGCAGCTTAAGTCTCTACGAGCAGTACTTC. Protein sequence: CASSLSLYEQYF.

This clone was counted only a few times. The chain joins TRBV5-8 to TRBJ1-6; weak D call: TRBD1 (5 bases). Per the germline V gene, CDR1 is SGHTS and CDR2 is YDEGEE. This CDR3 is 13 amino acids long. Trimming left V 4 bases short and J 6 bases short, with 8 bases between. Here the CDR3 reads CASSRRGNSPLHF. Here the CDR3 DNA reads TGTGCCAGCAGCCGAAGGGGTAATTCACCCCTCCACTTT.

The chain combines TRBV7-9 with TRBJ2-1; the D gene is possibly TRBD2 (5 bases). Trimming shortened V by 8 bases and J by 6 bases, and 14 bases separated the two germline ends. Germline CDR1 SEHNR, CDR2 FQNEAQ (reference sequence). This CDR3 spans 13 amino acids. The CDR3 here is CASLRVSGNEQFF. CDR3 nucleotides: TGTGCCAGCCTGAGGGTGTCGGGCAATGAGCAGTTCTTC.

In DNA, the CDR3 is TGTGCCAGCAGTACCCAGGGATCACACACAGATACGCAGTATTTT. The encoded protein is CASSTQGSHTDTQYF. V gene TRBV27 combines with J gene TRBJ2-3, with D perhaps matching TRBD1 (5 bases). CDR1 and CDR2 (germline): MNHEY, SMNVEV (reference sequence). V was pared by 5 bases and J by 2 bases, with 14 bases between. The CDR3 length is 15 residues.

The chain recombines TRBV4-3 with TRBJ2-3; 13 nucleotides align to TRBD2. V was clipped by 1 base and J by 6 bases; unmatched bases: 4. From germline, CDR1 is LGHNA and CDR2 YSLEER. This CDR3 has 16 residues. The CDR3 DNA reads TGCGCCAGCAGCCAAGCAGGGACTAGCGGGGTTGATACGCAGTATTTT. It codes for CASSQAGTSGVDTQYF.

This rearrangement joins TRBV30 to TRBJ2-7, with 7 positions matching TRBD1. CDR1 GTSNPN and CDR2 SVGIG come from the germline V gene (reference sequence). The ends lost 3 bases at V and 0 bases at J; junction bases unmatched: 11. The CDR3 totals 16 residues. The CDR3 region has the DNA TGTGCCTGGAGCCTAAGGACAGGCTCAACCTCCTACGAGCAGTACTTC. Translating it yields CAWSLRTGSTSYEQYF. Complete variable domain (other parts from reference TRBV30 and TRBJ2-7): SQTIHQWPATLVQPVGSPLSLECTVEGTSNPNLYWYRQAAGRGLQLLFYSVGIGQISSEVPQNLSASRPQDRQFILSSKKLLLSDSGFYLCAWSLRTGSTSYEQYFGPGTRLTVT.

The V call is TRBV4-3, the J call TRBJ1-4; 7 positions match TRBD1. The CDR3 has 16 residues. V lost 0 bases and J lost 11; bases outside the gene matches: 12. From germline, CDR1 is LGHNA and CDR2 YSLEER. CDR3 nucleotide sequence: TGCGCCAGCAGCCAAGAACCCTTTGGACAGGCAGAGAAACTGTTTTTT. Translated: CASSQEPFGQAEKLFF.

The rearrangement links TRBV6-1 to TRBJ1-5, with a weak D call TRBD1 (5 bases). Germline values: CDR1 MNHNS, CDR2 SASEGT. Trimming removed 4 bases at V and 8 bases at J, with 24 bases between. This CDR3 is built from 17 residues. In DNA form, the CDR3 reads TGTGCCAGCAGTGGCCGCTTGAGGGGAGCCCGGAATGAGCCCCAGCATTTT. It codes for CASSGRLRGARNEPQHF.

This clone was seen once. The chain combines TRBV29-1 with TRBJ2-2, with D possibly matching TRBD1 (6 bases). The CDR3 sequence is 15 residues long. Trimming removed 8 bases at V and 4 bases at J, with 20 bases between. Germline V lookup: CDR1 SQVTM, CDR2 ANQGSEA. In nucleotides, the CDR3 is TGCAGCTCCGCCTCAGGGGCCGGCGGCACCGGGGAGCTGTTTTTT. Translation: CSSASGAGGTGELFF.

The rearrangement links TRBV5-6 to TRBJ2-4; D perhaps matches TRBD2 (7 bases). The germline CDR1 and CDR2 sequences are SGHDT and YYEEEE. V lost 0 bases to trimming and J lost 1 base, with 14 bases between them. This CDR3 region has 17 residues. CDR3 in amino acids: CASSLEGGGLAKNIQYF. In DNA form, the CDR3 reads TGTGCCAGCAGCTTGGAAGGCGGGGGCCTTGCCAAAAACATTCAGTACTTC.

This chain joins TRBV19 and TRBJ2-7; TRBD1 is a possible D gene (6 bases). The CDR3 extends over 12 amino acids. Trimming cost V 3 bases and J 7 bases, with 10 bases left between them. The germline V gene has CDR1 LNHDA and CDR2 SQIVND (reference sequence). The CDR3 spells CASSIRDTEQYF. The CDR3 nucleotides read TGTGCCAGTAGTATCAGGGACACTGAGCAGTACTTC.

The chain joins TRBV5-1 to TRBJ2-3; D may be TRBD2 (5 bases). V was cut by 5 bases and J by 6 bases, with 7 bases left in between. CDR3 length: 11 amino acids. In germline, CDR1 is SGHRS, CDR2 YFSETQ. The CDR3, as DNA: TGCGCCAGCAGGGAGGTGGATACGCAGTATTTT. It encodes CASREVDTQYF. Combining the CDR3 with reference TRBV5-1 and TRBJ2-3 gives the whole variable domain KAGVTQTPRYLIKTRGQQVTLSCSPISGHRSVSWYQQTPGQGLQFLFEYFSETQRNKGNFPGRFSGRQFSNSRSEMNVSTLELGDSALYLCASREVDTQYFGPGTRLTVL.

The V and J genes are TRBV7-2 and TRBJ1-3; a possible D gene is TRBD1 (5 bases). Trimming stripped 2 bases from V and 2 bases from J, with 10 bases between. Germline V gene sequence: CDR1 SGHTA, CDR2 FQGNSA. The CDR3 covers 15 residues. The CDR3, as DNA: TGTGCCAGCAGCTTAAGCTCGACAGCTGGAAACACCATATATTTT. This encodes CASSLSSTAGNTIYF.

This clone appeared once. The chain links TRBV18 to TRBJ1-1, with D unresolved. The ends were cut back, 2 bases at V and 1 base at J, with 11 bases in the middle. This CDR3 has 15 amino acids. Germline-derived CDR1 and CDR2 are KGHSH and LQKENI. DNA for the CDR3: TGTGCCAGCTCACCATCGGGGTTCGCGAACACTGAAGCTTTCTTT. Its translation is CASSPSGFANTEAFF.

This clone was recorded a few times. The chain couples TRBV6-5 to TRBJ2-7, with D possibly matching TRBD1 (5 bases). V lost 0 bases and J 3 bases, leaving 12 bases between the germline ends. Germline assignment: CDR1 MNHEY and CDR2 SVGAGI. This CDR3 region has 15 residues. CDR3: CASSYSRALGYEQYF. CDR3 sequence (DNA): TGTGCCAGCAGTTACTCCAGGGCGTTGGGCTACGAGCAGTACTTC.